This T cell receptor beta chain was found in a study of T-cell reconstitution after alpha-beta-depleted transplantation in children. TCRbeta library preparation incorporated unique molecular identifiers. TCRdb reprocessed the PCR reads with MiXCR, giving one entry per CDR3 protein. This sample has 400,000 to 500,000 distinct CDR3 sequences; approximately 10% occur once, and the top ten carry about 5%. The sample holds a few counts of this clonotype. The input for sequencing was PBMCs from the stem cell graft donor, taken from the stem cell graft. This receptor was obtained from a human donor who donated a stem cell graft to a child with acute myeloid leukemia.

CDR3 bases: TGTGCCACCAGTGACGTTGGAAGGAACTATGGCTACACCTTC. It translates to CATSDVGRNYGYTF. The V gene is TRBV24-1, the J gene TRBJ1-2; D is unresolved. The CDR3 loop spans 14 amino acids. V was clipped by 4 bases and J by 2 bases, with 10 bases between them. Germline CDR1 reads KGHDR; CDR2 reads SFDVKD.